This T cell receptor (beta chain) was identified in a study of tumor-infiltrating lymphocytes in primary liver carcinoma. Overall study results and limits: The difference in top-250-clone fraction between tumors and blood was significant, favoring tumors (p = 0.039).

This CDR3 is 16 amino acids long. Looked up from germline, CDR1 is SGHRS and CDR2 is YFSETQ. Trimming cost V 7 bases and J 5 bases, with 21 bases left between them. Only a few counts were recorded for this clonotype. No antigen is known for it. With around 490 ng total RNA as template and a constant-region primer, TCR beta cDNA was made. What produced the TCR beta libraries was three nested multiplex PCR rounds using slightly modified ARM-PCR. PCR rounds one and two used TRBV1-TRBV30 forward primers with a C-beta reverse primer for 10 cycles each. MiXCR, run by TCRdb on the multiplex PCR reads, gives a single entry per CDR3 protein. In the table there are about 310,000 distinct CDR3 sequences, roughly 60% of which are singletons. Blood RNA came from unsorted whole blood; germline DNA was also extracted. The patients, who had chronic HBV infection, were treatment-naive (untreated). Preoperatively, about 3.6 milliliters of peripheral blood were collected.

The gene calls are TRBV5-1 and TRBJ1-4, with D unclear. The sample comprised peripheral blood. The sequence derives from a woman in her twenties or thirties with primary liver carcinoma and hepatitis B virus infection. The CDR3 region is CASGEGSSRENEKLFF. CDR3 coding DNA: TGCGCCAGCGGCGAAGGGAGTTCGCGGGAAAATGAAAAACTGTTTTTT.